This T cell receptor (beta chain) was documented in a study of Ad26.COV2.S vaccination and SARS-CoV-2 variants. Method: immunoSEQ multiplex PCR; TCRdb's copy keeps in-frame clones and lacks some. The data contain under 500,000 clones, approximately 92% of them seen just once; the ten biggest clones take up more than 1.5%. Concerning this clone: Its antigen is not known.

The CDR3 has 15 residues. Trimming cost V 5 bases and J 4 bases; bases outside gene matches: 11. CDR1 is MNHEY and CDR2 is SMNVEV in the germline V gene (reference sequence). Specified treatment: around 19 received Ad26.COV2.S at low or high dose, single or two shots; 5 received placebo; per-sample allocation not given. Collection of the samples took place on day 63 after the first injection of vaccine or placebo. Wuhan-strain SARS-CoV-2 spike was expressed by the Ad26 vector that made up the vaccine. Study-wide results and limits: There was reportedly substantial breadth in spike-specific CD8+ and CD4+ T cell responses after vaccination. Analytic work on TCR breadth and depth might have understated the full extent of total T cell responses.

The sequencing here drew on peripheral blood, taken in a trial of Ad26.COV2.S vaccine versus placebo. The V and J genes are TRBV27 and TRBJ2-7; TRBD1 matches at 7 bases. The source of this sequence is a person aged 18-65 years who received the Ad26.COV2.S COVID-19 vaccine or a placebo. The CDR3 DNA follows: TGTGCCAGCAGTCTGACGGGCAGGGGGACGTACGAGCAGTACTTC. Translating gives CASSLTGRGTYEQYF.